Sequencing of this T cell receptor beta chain was carried out in a study of cytomegalovirus exposure and HLA in healthy donors. The study ran its PCR with 60 Vbeta and 13 Jbeta primers. The assay was immunoSEQ multiplex PCR, and TCRdb's table has in-frame clones only and misses some. The profile shows some 150,000 clones, 55% to 65% of them singletons. Germline CDR1 reads MRHNA; CDR2 reads SNTAGT. Between the trimmed V and J ends, which lost 5 bases and 1 base, there was a span of 11 bases. The CDR3 totals 14 residues. The genes are TRBV6-4 and TRBJ1-2; possibly TRBD1 for D (6 bases). This TCR derives from a man aged 40-55 years in good health and CMV-seronegative. Sequencing was performed on PBMCs. CDR3 DNA sequence: TGTGCCAGCAGTCCCCAGGGGCTTAACTATGGCTACACCTTC. Amino acid sequence: CASSPQGLNYGYTF.